The 15 T cell receptor beta chains reported below all come from one sample, sequenced in a study of EBV T-cell therapy then PD-1 blockade in nasopharyngeal carcinoma. The sample's treatment: AdE1-LMPpoly-expanded autologous EBV-specific T-cell therapy followed by anti-PD-1 nivolumab. The assay was immunoSEQ multiplex PCR, and TCRdb's table has in-frame clones only and misses some. Of under 30,000 clones listed, nearly 85% are singletons. These receptors are not linked to any known antigen. The sequencing used CD8+ T cells from blood, collected at approximately day 64 from a patient whose treatment included autologous EBV-specific T cells and nivolumab. All receptors come from a man aged 40-55 years with nasopharyngeal carcinoma.

The genes are TRBV6-5 and TRBJ2-1; D unclear. CDR3 length: 12 residues. The germline V gene has CDR1 MNHEY and CDR2 SVGAGI. V dropped 7 bases and J dropped 7 bases, with 11 bases sitting between them. CDR3 nucleotides: TGTGCCAGCATGCGAGGCCTAAATGAGCAGTTCTTC. Translating it yields CASMRGLNEQFF.

This CDR3 reads CASSFAGVYSGANVLTF. The CDR3 coding sequence is TGCGCCAGCAGCTTCGCAGGGGTTTACTCTGGGGCCAACGTCCTGACTTTC. V is TRBV5-1 and J is TRBJ2-6; possible D gene TRBD1, 6 bases. Trimming took off 2 bases at V and 0 bases at J, with 12 bases between the two ends. The germline gives CDR1 SGHRS, CDR2 YFSETQ. The CDR3 totals 17 residues.

This clone was seen a handful of times. V usage is TRBV4-3 and J usage is TRBJ2-1, with TRBD1 matching over 9 bases. CDR1 is LGHNA, CDR2 YSLEER, per germline. The CDR3 is made up of 21 amino acids. After removal of 0 bases from V and 5 bases from J, the junction contained 20 bases not matched to a gene. The CDR3 spells CASSQDWGEQGARLLHNEQFF. In DNA form, the CDR3 reads TGCGCCAGCAGCCAAGATTGGGGGGAACAGGGGGCAAGACTATTACACAATGAGCAGTTCTTC.

The chain joins TRBV4-3 to TRBJ2-7; D not resolved. The CDR3 runs to 16 residues. V was trimmed by 0 bases and J by 0 bases, leaving 12 bases between them. CDR1 and CDR2 from the germline V gene are LGHNA and YSLEER. CDR3 coding DNA: TGCGCCAGCAGCCAAGATCTACTGGAGAGCTCCTACGAGCAGTACTTC. Encoded protein: CASSQDLLESSYEQYF.

The rearrangement uses TRBV4-2 and TRBJ2-7; D gene uncertain. The germline CDR1 and CDR2 sequences are LGHNA and YNFKEQ. CDR3 length equals 13 residues. V lost 8 bases and J lost 1, with 12 bases in between. CDR3 in amino acids: CASAQTESYEQYF. In DNA form, the CDR3 reads TGTGCCAGCGCTCAGACGGAATCCTACGAGCAGTACTTC.

The V call is TRBV6-2 or TRBV6-3, the J call TRBJ2-5; the match to TRBD2 covers 8 bases. Germline trimming cut 2 bases from V and 10 bases from J; bases unmatched to any gene: 3. CDR3 size: 12 residues. Per germline, CDR1 MNHEY and CDR2 SVGEGT. The CDR3, as DNA: TGTGCCAGCAGTTACACTAGCGGAATCCAGTACTTC. It encodes CASSYTSGIQYF.

V usage is TRBV7-8 and J usage is TRBJ1-2; D remains unclear. The germline gives CDR1 SGHVS, CDR2 FQNEAQ. V lost 3 bases to trimming and J lost 3 bases, with 11 bases between them. The CDR3 is made up of 14 amino acids. DNA of the CDR3: TGTGCCAGCAGCTTCAATTTGATGGACTATGGCTACACCTTC. Its translation: CASSFNLMDYGYTF.

This clone is medium-sized. The chain joins TRBV6-6 to TRBJ2-7; TRBD1 aligns across 9 bases. The ends lost 6 bases at V and 2 bases at J; junction bases unmatched: 8. The CDR3 has 15 amino acids. Looked up from germline, CDR1 is MNHNY and CDR2 is SVGAGI (reference sequence). CDR3 amino acids: CASSTDRGEPYEQYF. CDR3 in DNA: TGTGCCAGCAGCACCGACAGGGGGGAACCCTACGAGCAGTACTTC.

The chain is built from TRBV9 and TRBJ2-2; no reliable D call. The germline V gene has CDR1 SGDLS and CDR2 YYNGEE. Trimming stripped 3 bases from V and 4 bases from J, with 13 bases between. The CDR3 is 15 residues long. The CDR3 here is CASSALTAPTGELFF. In nucleotides, the CDR3 is TGTGCCAGCAGCGCTTTGACGGCCCCCACCGGGGAGCTGTTTTTT.

The chain carries TRBV6-2 or TRBV6-3 and TRBJ2-2, with D perhaps being TRBD1 or TRBD2 (5 bases each). V lost 2 bases and J lost 13, with 11 bases in between. Germline assignment: CDR1 MNHEY and CDR2 SVGEGT. This CDR3 comprises 12 residues. The CDR3 sequence: CASSYGERGLFF. The CDR3 DNA is TGTGCCAGCAGTTACGGGGAGAGGGGGCTGTTTTTT.

The J gene is TRBJ2-7, the V gene TRBV9; tentatively, D is TRBD1 or TRBD2 (6 bases each). The V end was cut by 7 bases, the J end by 7 bases, with 12 bases between. Germline loops: CDR1 SGDLS, CDR2 YYNGEE. The CDR3 spans 11 residues. CDR3 region: CASGGRREQYF. In nucleotides, the CDR3 is TGTGCCAGCGGGGGGCGTAGGGAGCAGTACTTC.

V gene TRBV9 combines with J gene TRBJ2-7; 10 bases are a match to TRBD2. Per germline, CDR1 SGDLS and CDR2 YYNGEE. This CDR3 has 14 amino acids. V shed 6 bases and J 3 bases; nucleotides not matched to a gene: 6. CDR3 region: CASNSGGIDYEQYF. The CDR3 coding sequence is TGTGCCAGCAATAGCGGGGGGATCGACTACGAGCAGTACTTC.

The chain carries TRBV9 and TRBJ2-1; TRBD2 matches at 10 bases. Germline values: CDR1 SGDLS, CDR2 YYNGEE. There are 13 residues in the CDR3. V gave up 7 bases and J gave up 4 bases; unmatched junction bases: 2. CDR3 amino acids: CASYSGGYNEQFF. Written as DNA, the CDR3 is TGTGCCAGCTATAGCGGGGGGTACAATGAGCAGTTCTTC.

V is TRBV15 and J is TRBJ1-4; D is uncertain. Trimming took off 0 bases at V and 4 bases at J, with 15 bases between the two ends. From germline, CDR1 is LNHNV and CDR2 YYDKDF (reference sequence). This CDR3 is built from 17 residues. CDR3 in amino acids: CATSRDLSAPSNEKLFF. The CDR3, as DNA: TGTGCCACCAGCAGAGATCTTAGCGCACCGAGTAATGAAAAACTGTTTTTT.

The chain employs TRBV13 and TRBJ2-1, with unresolved D. The CDR3 contains 14 residues. V lost 5 bases and J lost 5, with 13 bases in between. CDR1 is PRHDT and CDR2 is FYEKMQ in the germline V gene (reference sequence). The CDR3 sequence is CASSPTGSNNEQFF. CDR3 DNA: TGTGCCAGCAGCCCCACCGGGTCCAACAATGAGCAGTTCTTC.